This record covers a single T cell receptor beta chain. Original analysis: Amplified reference gene primers provided the basis for estimating nucleated cell counts. The protocol was immunoSEQ multiplex PCR, while the TCRdb copy is restricted to in-frame clones and leaves out a portion. The D gene and trimming were derived from the DNA, and the V and J assignments and clone size from that table. The table lists 150,000 or so clones, over 60% of them singletons. Trimming cost V 11 bases and J 3 bases, with 14 bases left between them. CDR3 length equals 13 residues. From germline, CDR1 is SNHLY and CDR2 FYNNEI. This record belongs to a study of blood T cell repertoires in COVID-19. Background on the study: T cells, B-cell-depleted T cells, or PBMCs provided the cDNA or gDNA that served as material.

V is TRBV2 and J is TRBJ1-5, with D perhaps TRBD1 (6 bases). The source is a woman in her forties or fifties with active or convalescent COVID-19. Sequencing was done on a sample of peripheral blood. The CDR3, as DNA: TGTGCCTCCCAGGGGCAGCACAATCAGCCCCAGCATTTT. This gives the protein CASQGQHNQPQHF. Filled out from reference TRBV2 and TRBJ1-5, the complete variable domain reads EPEVTQTPSHQVTQMGQEVILRCVPISNHLYFYWYRQILGQKVEFLVSFYNNEISEKSEIFDDQFSVERPDGSNFTLKIRSTKLEDSAMYFCASQGQHNQPQHFGDGTRLSIL.